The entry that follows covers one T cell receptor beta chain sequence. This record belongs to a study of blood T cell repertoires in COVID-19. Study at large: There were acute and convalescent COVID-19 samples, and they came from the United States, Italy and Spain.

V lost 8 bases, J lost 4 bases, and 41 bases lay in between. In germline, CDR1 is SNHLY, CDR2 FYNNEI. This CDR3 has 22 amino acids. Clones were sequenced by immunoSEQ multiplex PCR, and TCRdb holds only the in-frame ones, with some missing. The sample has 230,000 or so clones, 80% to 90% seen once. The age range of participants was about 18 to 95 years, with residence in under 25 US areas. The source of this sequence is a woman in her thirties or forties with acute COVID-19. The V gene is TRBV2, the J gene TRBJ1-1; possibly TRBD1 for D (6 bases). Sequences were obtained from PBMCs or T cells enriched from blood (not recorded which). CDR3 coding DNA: TGTGCCAGCCAAACACTAGTCGACCGGGGTCGGGACAAAAAGGGGAGAGGCACTGAAGCTTTCTTT. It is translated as CASQTLVDRGRDKKGRGTEAFF.